The 18 T cell receptor beta chains below all came from one sample that was sequenced in a study of cytomegalovirus exposure and HLA in healthy donors (dated by TCRdb to about 2017). Library generation was performed with the immunoSEQ multiplex PCR assay. A mixture of 60 forward primers for TCR Vbeta segments and 13 reverse primers for TCR Jbeta segments was used in the multiplex PCR. Not all clones reach the TCRdb copy of this immuneACCESS table, which keeps in-frame sequences only. Checked studies attribute under half of the gap to unresolved V genes and leave the rest unexplained. The sample records approximately 210,000 clones, 79% of which are singletons. The biggest ten clones account for 0.39% of the sample. The material sequenced was PBMCs. These TCRs come from a male donor in good health and CMV-seropositive.

The V gene is TRBV18, the J gene TRBJ2-1, with a weak D call TRBD2 (5 bases). Germline CDR1 is KGHSH and CDR2 is LQKENI. This CDR3 region has 16 residues. V was trimmed by 0 bases and J by 7 bases, leaving 16 bases between them. This CDR3 is CASSPPLRDRENEQFF. CDR3 coding DNA: TGTGCCAGCTCACCACCGTTGAGGGATCGAGAAAATGAGCAGTTCTTC. Looking up the rest from reference TRBV18 and TRBJ2-1 gives the full variable domain: NAGVMQNPRHLVRRRGQEARLRCSPMKGHSHVYWYRQLPEEGLKFMVYLQKENIIDESGMPKERFSAEFPKEGPSILRIQQVVRGDSAAYFCASSPPLRDRENEQFFGPGTRLTVL.

The rearrangement links TRBV11-2 to TRBJ2-3; D is perhaps TRBD2 (6 bases). CDR3 length: 13 amino acids. V dropped 4 bases and J dropped 5 bases, with 10 bases sitting between them. Germline assignment: CDR1 SGHAT and CDR2 FQNNGV. The CDR3 sequence: CASSSRLEDTQYF. Written as DNA, the CDR3 is TGTGCCAGCAGCTCTCGACTAGAAGATACGCAGTATTTT.

The chain employs TRBV28 and TRBJ2-7, with TRBD1 identical over 9 bases. J gave up 4 bases and V 10 bases, and 14 bases lay outside the gene matches. Germline CDR1 is MDHEN and CDR2 is SYDVKM. The CDR3 contains 15 residues. The CDR3 region has the DNA TGTGCCACCCACCCGACCGGGACAGGGAGGTACGAGCAGTACTTC. Translated: CATHPTGTGRYEQYF.

A few counts support this clone. The rearrangement joins TRBV29-1 to TRBJ2-7, with TRBD2 matching over 11 bases. Germline V gene sequence: CDR1 SQVTM, CDR2 ANQGSEA. This CDR3 region has 13 residues. Germline trimming cut 6 bases from V and 2 bases from J; bases unmatched to any gene: 3. The CDR3 DNA follows: TGCAGCGTGAGACTAGCGGGAACCTACGAGCAGTACTTC. Translated, it gives CSVRLAGTYEQYF.

Turning to this clone: Other DNA sequences of this sample code for an identical CDR3. V usage is TRBV27 and J usage is TRBJ2-7; TRBD2 is a possible D gene (6 bases). This CDR3 contains 13 residues. Trimming removed 4 bases from V and 1 base from J, with 8 bases in between. Germline V gene sequence: CDR1 MNHEY, CDR2 SMNVEV (reference sequence). CDR3 region: CASSSGGSYEQYF. The CDR3 DNA is TGTGCCAGCAGTTCCGGAGGGTCCTACGAGCAGTACTTC.

The chain uses TRBV9 and TRBJ2-2, with D tentatively TRBD1 (5 bases). This CDR3 spans 17 amino acids. Germline loops: CDR1 SGDLS, CDR2 YYNGEE. Trimming stripped 0 bases from V and 9 bases from J, with 21 bases between. CDR3 sequence reads: CASSVVVTRGSFRELFF. The CDR3 DNA follows: TGTGCCAGCAGCGTAGTGGTTACAAGGGGATCTTTTAGGGAGCTGTTTTTT.

V is TRBV7-6 and J is TRBJ2-7, with 9 bases aligning to TRBD2. The length of the CDR3 is 15 residues. Unmatched junction bases numbered 4, after V lost 2 bases and J lost 2 bases. Germline V CDR1 and CDR2: SGHVS, FNYEAQ. The CDR3 loop is CASSLLVAGAYEQYF. Here the CDR3 DNA reads TGTGCCAGCAGCTTACTAGTAGCGGGGGCCTACGAGCAGTACTTC. The full variable domain, its missing parts supplied by reference TRBV7-6 and TRBJ2-7, is GAGVSQSPRYKVTKRGQDVALRCDPISGHVSLYWYRQALGQGPEFLTYFNYEAQQDKSGLPNDRFSAERPEGSISTLTIQRTEQRDSAMYRCASSLLVAGAYEQYFGPGTRLTVT.

V usage is TRBV7-9 and J usage is TRBJ2-1; 13 nucleotides line up with TRBD2. The ends lost 4 bases at V and 0 bases at J; junction bases unmatched: 6. Germline V gives CDR1 SEHNR, CDR2 FQNEAQ (reference sequence). This CDR3 comprises 18 residues. This CDR3 is CASSYRTSGRYSYNEQFF. The CDR3 nucleotides are TGTGCCAGCAGCTATCGGACTAGCGGGAGATACTCCTACAATGAGCAGTTCTTC.

The rearrangement joins TRBV7-9 to TRBJ1-2; possible D gene TRBD1, 5 bases. V was pared by 5 bases and J by 5 bases, with 9 bases between. The germline gives CDR1 SEHNR, CDR2 FQNEAQ (reference sequence). The length of the CDR3 is 12 residues. CDR3 sequence: CASSKTDYGYTF. The DNA of the CDR3 is TGTGCCAGCAGCAAGACAGATTATGGCTACACCTTC.

Points on this clone: The same CDR3 also results from other DNA sequences found in this sample. The rearrangement links TRBV7-9 to TRBJ2-2; 12 bases fit TRBD2. This CDR3 is built from 17 residues. Germline V gene sequence: CDR1 SEHNR, CDR2 FQNEAQ (reference sequence). The V and J ends lost 3 bases and 7 bases, in that order; junction bases with no gene match: 9. CDR3 sequence: CASSFYGLAGTNGELFF. The CDR3 DNA follows: TGTGCCAGCAGCTTTTACGGACTAGCGGGGACTAACGGGGAGCTGTTTTTT.

V and J are TRBV18 and TRBJ1-2, with TRBD1 as a possible D gene (5 bases). CDR1 is KGHSH, CDR2 LQKENI, per germline. Trimming removed 2 bases from V and 8 bases from J, with 12 bases in between. There are 13 residues in the CDR3. The CDR3 bases are TGTGCCAGCTCACCATCGAGGGACTTCGGCTACACCTTC. This encodes CASSPSRDFGYTF.

V usage is TRBV29-1 and J usage is TRBJ2-3; TRBD2 agrees at 16 bases. With V trimmed by 6 bases and J by 6 bases, 6 bases remained unmatched. CDR1 SQVTM and CDR2 ANQGSEA come from the germline V gene. The CDR3 sequence is 15 residues long. As DNA, the CDR3 is TGCAGCGTGGCGGGACTAGCGGGGGGGGCCGATACGCAGTATTTT. It specifies CSVAGLAGGADTQYF.

This chain joins TRBV29-1 and TRBJ2-2; possible D gene TRBD2, 7 bases. Trimming cost V 6 bases and J 3 bases, with 20 bases left between them. Germline CDR1 and CDR2: SQVTM and ANQGSEA. The CDR3 is 16 residues long. The DNA of the CDR3 is TGCAGCGTCCGTAGGTGGGAGGGGGGTGACACCGGGGAGCTGTTTTTT. This gives the protein CSVRRWEGGDTGELFF.

The rearrangement uses TRBV6-5 and TRBJ1-2, with D possibly TRBD1 on 6 matching bases. V gave up 4 bases and J gave up 3 bases, with 12 bases separating them. Per the germline V gene, CDR1 is MNHEY and CDR2 is SVGAGI. The CDR3 runs 14 residues. This CDR3 reads CASSFGQTHYGYTF. The CDR3 DNA follows: TGTGCCAGCAGTTTCGGACAGACACACTATGGCTACACCTTC.

V gene TRBV7-2 combines with J gene TRBJ2-5; possible D gene TRBD2, 5 bases. Germline values: CDR1 SGHTA, CDR2 FQGNSA. This CDR3 is built from 13 residues. With 1 base removed from V and 5 bases from J, the gap between germline ends came to 8 bases. The CDR3 is CASSLDGGETQYF. Written as DNA, the CDR3 is TGTGCCAGCAGCTTAGATGGCGGGGAGACCCAGTACTTC.

This rearrangement joins TRBV11-2 to TRBJ2-7; 7 nucleotides line up with TRBD1. Losses at the gene ends were 0 bases for V and 0 bases for J; bases not matched to a gene: 2. Germline assignment: CDR1 SGHAT and CDR2 FQNNGV. This CDR3 spans 15 amino acids. CDR3 bases: TGTGCCAGCAGCTTAGAAGAGGGGGCCTCCTACGAGCAGTACTTC. This codes for CASSLEEGASYEQYF.

The rearrangement uses TRBV19 and TRBJ1-1; TRBD1 matches 7 bases. This CDR3 is built from 15 residues. CDR1 LNHDA and CDR2 SQIVND come from the germline V gene (reference sequence). The J segment lost 0 bases and the V segment lost 4 bases, leaving 5 bases of the junction unmatched. The CDR3 DNA reads as TGTGCCAGTAGTAGGGACAGCCTTTTGAACACTGAAGCTTTCTTT. It encodes CASSRDSLLNTEAFF.

This chain joins TRBV5-5 and TRBJ2-4; 8 nucleotides align to TRBD1. Germline CDR1 is SGHKS and CDR2 is YYEKEE (reference sequence). The CDR3 has 15 residues. V lost 3 bases and J lost 9; bases outside the gene matches: 11. The CDR3 DNA reads TGTGCCAGCAGCTCCGGGACAGGAGGCGGTTCCATTCAGTACTTC. It codes for CASSSGTGGGSIQYF. The full variable domain, in which reference TRBV5-5 and TRBJ2-4 provide the parts outside the CDR3, is DAGVTQSPTHLIKTRGQQVTLRCSPISGHKSVSWYQQVLGQGPQFIFQYYEKEERGRGNFPDRFSARQFPNYSSELNVNALLLGDSALYLCASSSGTGGGSIQYFGAGTRLSVL.